This T cell receptor (beta chain) originates from a study of tumor-infiltrating lymphocytes in primary liver carcinoma. Looking at the study overall: Read depth, roughly 3.65 to 8 million productive TCRbeta reads, did not differ significantly between tissues.

As concerns this clonotype: The junction differs from germline at one of its ends, possibly a read error.

The CDR3 covers 16 residues. The germline V gene has CDR1 MNHNS and CDR2 SASEGT. Total RNA and DNA came together from around 18-30 mg of bulk tissue without cell sorting. The input was about 490 ng total RNA; TCR beta cDNA was made from it with a constant-region primer. Generation of the TCR beta libraries relied on three nested multiplex PCR rounds using slightly modified ARM-PCR. Forward primers for TRBV1-TRBV30 and a C-beta reverse primer served the first two PCR rounds, at 10 cycles each. TCRdb reanalysed the multiplex PCR reads using MiXCR and keeps one entry per CDR3 protein. The repertoire has about 190,000 distinct CDR3 sequences, roughly 80% of them found once; the top ten carry roughly 18%.

The chain is built from TRBV6-1 and TRBJ2-1; the D is unclear. The receptor was isolated from a man between 40 and 49 years old with primary liver carcinoma and hepatitis B virus infection. Specimen: tumor tissue from primary liver carcinoma. CDR3 residues: CASREAPLAEVDKQFF. The DNA for the CDR3 is TGTGCCAGCAGAGAAGCCCCCTTGGCGGAAGTCGATAAGCAGTTTTTC.